This T cell receptor beta chain was profiled in a study of shared clonotypes between healthy human individuals. Overall study: Three plates each covered CD4 naive and memory; CD8 naive two, CD8 memory one. General study points: A generally larger estimated richness was seen in naive subsets than in memory subsets. The four-donor shared clonotypes exceeded non-shared clonotypes in generation probability, with non-shared ones scoring lower.

As for this clone: Its specificity is not known.

It was 150 to 200 ng DNA, 25,000 to 35,000 T cell genomes, that sorted-subset replicate PCRs used. Data came from immunoSEQ multiplex PCR; TCRdb stores just in-frame clones and leaves some out. The sample contains millions of clones, 85% to 95% of which appear only once. Per germline, CDR1 MNHEY and CDR2 SVGAGI. Trimming shortened V by 6 bases and J by 5 bases, and 11 bases separated the two germline ends. This CDR3 is built from 12 residues. Sequencing was done on a sample of naive CD4+ T cells sorted from blood. Subset: CD45RA+ positively selected. The source is a man aged 18-30 years in good health. The chain couples TRBV6-5 to TRBJ2-7, with D tentatively TRBD1 or TRBD2 (5 bases each). The DNA of the CDR3 is TGTGCCAGCAGAGGGGACGTCGACGAGCAGTACTTC. The encoded protein is CASRGDVDEQYF.